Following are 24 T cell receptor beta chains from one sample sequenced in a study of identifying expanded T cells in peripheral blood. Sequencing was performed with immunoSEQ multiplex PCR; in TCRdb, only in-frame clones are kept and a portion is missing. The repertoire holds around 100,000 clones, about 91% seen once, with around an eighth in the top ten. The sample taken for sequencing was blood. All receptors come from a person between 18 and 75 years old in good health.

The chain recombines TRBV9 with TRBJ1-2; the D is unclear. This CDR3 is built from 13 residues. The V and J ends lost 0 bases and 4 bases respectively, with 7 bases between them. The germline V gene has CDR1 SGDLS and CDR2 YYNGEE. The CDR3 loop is CASSVEQFYGYTF. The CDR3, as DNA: TGTGCCAGCAGCGTAGAACAGTTCTATGGCTACACCTTC.

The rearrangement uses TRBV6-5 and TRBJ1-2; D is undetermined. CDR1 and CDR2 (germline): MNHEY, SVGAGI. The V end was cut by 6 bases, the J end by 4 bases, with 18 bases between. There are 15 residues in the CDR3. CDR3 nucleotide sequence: TGTGCCAGCAGGGACCGGATGGGCGGACGCTATGGCTACACCTTC. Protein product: CASRDRMGGRYGYTF.

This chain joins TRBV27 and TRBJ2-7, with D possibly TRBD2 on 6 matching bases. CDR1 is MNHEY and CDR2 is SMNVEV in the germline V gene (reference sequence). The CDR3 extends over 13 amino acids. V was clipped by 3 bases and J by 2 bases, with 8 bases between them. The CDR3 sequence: CASSLGLTYEQYF. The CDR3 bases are TGTGCCAGCAGTTTGGGACTTACCTACGAGCAGTACTTC.

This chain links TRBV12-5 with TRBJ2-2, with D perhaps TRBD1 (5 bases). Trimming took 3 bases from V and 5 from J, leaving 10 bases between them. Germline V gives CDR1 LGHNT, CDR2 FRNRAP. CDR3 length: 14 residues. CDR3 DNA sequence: TGTGCTAGTGGTTTAGGGGATATTACCGGGGAGCTGTTTTTT. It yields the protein CASGLGDITGELFF.

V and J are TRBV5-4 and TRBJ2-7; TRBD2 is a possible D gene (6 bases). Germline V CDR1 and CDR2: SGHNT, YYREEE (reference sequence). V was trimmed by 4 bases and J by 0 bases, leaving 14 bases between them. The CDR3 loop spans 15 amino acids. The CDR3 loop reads CASSPALAVSYEQYF. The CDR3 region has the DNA TGTGCCAGCAGCCCCGCCTTAGCGGTCTCCTACGAGCAGTACTTC.

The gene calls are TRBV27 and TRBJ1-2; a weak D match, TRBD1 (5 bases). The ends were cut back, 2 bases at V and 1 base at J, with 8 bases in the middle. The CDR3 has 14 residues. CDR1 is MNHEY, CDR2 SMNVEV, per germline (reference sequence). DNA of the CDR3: TGTGCCAGCAGTTTAGGACATTTTAACTATGGCTACACCTTC. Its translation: CASSLGHFNYGYTF.

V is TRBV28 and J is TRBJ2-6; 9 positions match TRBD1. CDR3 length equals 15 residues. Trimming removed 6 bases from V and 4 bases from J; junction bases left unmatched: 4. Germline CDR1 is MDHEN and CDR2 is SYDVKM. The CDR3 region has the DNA TGTGCCAGCAGCCAACAGGGGGCAGGGGCCAACGTCCTGACTTTC. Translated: CASSQQGAGANVLTF.

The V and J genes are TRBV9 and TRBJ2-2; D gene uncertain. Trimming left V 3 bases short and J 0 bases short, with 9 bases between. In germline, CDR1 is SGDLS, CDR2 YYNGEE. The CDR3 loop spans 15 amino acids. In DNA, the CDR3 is TGTGCCAGCAGCGACGGCAGGACGAACACCGGGGAGCTGTTTTTT. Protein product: CASSDGRTNTGELFF.

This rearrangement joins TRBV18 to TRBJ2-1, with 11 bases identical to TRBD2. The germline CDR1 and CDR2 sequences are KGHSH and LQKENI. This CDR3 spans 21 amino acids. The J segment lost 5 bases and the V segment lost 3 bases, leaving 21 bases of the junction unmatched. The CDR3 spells CASSPTSPIAGGLTGDNEQFF. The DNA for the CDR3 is TGTGCCAGCTCACCGACATCTCCAATAGCGGGGGGGCTAACAGGGGACAATGAGCAGTTCTTC.

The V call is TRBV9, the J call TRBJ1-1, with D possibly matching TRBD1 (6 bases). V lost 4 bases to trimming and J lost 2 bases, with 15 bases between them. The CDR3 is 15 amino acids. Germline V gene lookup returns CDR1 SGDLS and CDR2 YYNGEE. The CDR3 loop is CASSPLTGQNTEAFF. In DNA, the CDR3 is TGTGCCAGCAGCCCATTGACAGGACAAAACACTGAAGCTTTCTTT.

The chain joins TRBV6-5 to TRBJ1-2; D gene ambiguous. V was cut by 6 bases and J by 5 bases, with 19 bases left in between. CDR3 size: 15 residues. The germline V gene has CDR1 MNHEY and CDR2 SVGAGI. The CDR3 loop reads CASSVLKDGRYGYTF. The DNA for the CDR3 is TGTGCCAGCAGCGTACTCAAGGACGGAAGATATGGCTACACCTTC.

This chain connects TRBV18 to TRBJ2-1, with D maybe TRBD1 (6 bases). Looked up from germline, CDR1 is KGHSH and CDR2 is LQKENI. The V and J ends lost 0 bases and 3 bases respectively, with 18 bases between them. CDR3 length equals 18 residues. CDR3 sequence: CASSPPTPGQSVYNEQFF. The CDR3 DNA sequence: TGTGCCAGCTCACCACCGACGCCCGGACAGTCTGTCTACAATGAGCAGTTCTTC.

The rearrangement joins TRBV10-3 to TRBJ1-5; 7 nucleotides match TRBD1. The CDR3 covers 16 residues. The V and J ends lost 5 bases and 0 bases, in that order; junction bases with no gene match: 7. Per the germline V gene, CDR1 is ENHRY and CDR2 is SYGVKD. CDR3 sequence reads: CAISPQGGDSNQPQHF. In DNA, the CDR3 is TGTGCCATCAGTCCCCAGGGGGGGGATAGCAATCAGCCCCAGCATTTT.

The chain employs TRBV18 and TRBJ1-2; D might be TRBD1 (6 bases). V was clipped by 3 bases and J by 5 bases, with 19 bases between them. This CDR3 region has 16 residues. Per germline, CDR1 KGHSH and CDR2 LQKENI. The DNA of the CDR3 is TGTGCCAGCTCACCGGGGGGATACCAGGGGCAGTATGGCTACACCTTC. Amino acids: CASSPGGYQGQYGYTF.

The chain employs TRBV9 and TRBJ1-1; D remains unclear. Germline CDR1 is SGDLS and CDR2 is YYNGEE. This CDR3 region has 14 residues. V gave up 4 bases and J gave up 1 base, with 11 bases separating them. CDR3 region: CASSPRTANTEAFF. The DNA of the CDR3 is TGTGCCAGCAGCCCTCGGACCGCGAACACTGAAGCTTTCTTT.

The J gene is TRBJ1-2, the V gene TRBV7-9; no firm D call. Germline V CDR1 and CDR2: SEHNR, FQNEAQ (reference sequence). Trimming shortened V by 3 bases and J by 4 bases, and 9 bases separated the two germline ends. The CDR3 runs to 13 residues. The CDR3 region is CASSFGGVYGYTF. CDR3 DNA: TGTGCCAGCAGCTTCGGTGGTGTCTATGGCTACACCTTC.

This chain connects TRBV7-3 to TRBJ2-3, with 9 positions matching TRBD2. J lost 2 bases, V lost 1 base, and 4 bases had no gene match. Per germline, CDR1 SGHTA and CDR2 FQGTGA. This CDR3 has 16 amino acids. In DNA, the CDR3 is TGTGCCAGCAGCTTAAATAGCGGGAGCATCACAGATACGCAGTATTTT. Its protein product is CASSLNSGSITDTQYF.

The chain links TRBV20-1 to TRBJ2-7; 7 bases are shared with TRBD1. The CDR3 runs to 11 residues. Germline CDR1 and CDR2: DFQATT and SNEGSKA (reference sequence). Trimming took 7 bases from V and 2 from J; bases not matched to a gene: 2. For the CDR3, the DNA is TGCAGTGGAGGGGGCCCCTACGAGCAGTACTTC. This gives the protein CSGGGPYEQYF.

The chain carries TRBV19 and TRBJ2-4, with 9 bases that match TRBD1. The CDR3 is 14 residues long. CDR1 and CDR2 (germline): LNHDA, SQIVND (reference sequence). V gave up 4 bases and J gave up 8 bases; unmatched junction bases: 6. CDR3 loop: CASSTGQGMDIQYF. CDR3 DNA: TGTGCCAGTAGTACAGGACAGGGGATGGACATTCAGTACTTC.

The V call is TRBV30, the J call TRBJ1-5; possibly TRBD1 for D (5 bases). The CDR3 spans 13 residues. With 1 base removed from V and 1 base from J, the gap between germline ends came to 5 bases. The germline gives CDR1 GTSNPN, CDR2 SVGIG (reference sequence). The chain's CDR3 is CAWSGQSNQPQHF. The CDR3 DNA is TGTGCCTGGAGTGGACAGAGCAATCAGCCCCAGCATTTT.

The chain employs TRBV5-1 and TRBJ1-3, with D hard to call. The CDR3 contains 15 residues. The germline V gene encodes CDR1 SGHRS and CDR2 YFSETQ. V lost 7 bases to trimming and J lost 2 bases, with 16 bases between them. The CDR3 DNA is TGCGCCAGCCCATCCCCGGGTCGGACTGGAAACACCATATATTTT. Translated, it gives CASPSPGRTGNTIYF.

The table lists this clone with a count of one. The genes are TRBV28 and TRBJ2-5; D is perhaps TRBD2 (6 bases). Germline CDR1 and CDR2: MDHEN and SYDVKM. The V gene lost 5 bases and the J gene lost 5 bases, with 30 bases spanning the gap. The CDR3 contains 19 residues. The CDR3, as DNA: TGTGCCAGCAGTCAGCCATACCTTGGACTATCGATAGCGACGGAGACCCAGTACTTC. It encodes CASSQPYLGLSIATETQYF.

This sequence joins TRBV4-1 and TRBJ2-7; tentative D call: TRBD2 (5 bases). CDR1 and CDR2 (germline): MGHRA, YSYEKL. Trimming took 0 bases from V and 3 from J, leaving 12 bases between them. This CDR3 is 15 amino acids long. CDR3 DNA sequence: TGCGCCAGCAGCCAAGAAAGGACTGGGGTCTACGAGCAGTACTTC. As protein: CASSQERTGVYEQYF.

CDR3 in amino acids: CASSLELGYGYTF. In DNA, the CDR3 is TGTGCCAGCAGCTTGGAATTGGGCTATGGCTACACCTTC. The V and J genes are TRBV5-4 and TRBJ1-2, with no clear D. CDR1 is SGHNT, CDR2 YYREEE, per germline (reference sequence). Trimming removed 0 bases at V and 4 bases at J, with 7 bases between. This CDR3 has 13 amino acids.